This T cell receptor beta chain is from a study of metastatic and nonmetastatic thyroid tumors. Study overall: Repertoire comparison spanned blood and tumor or nodule tissue of malignant and benign thyroid patients.

TCRdb re-called clones via MiXCR from the PCR reads. Of roughly 40,000 clones listed, around 10% are singletons. No patient had received any treatment before thyroid surgery. V was trimmed by 1 base and J by 1 base, leaving 13 bases between them. This CDR3 is built from 16 residues. CDR1 is MDHEN, CDR2 SYDVKM, per germline. The sample holds a few counts of this clone. This sequence was found in a male donor with papillary thyroid cancer or a benign thyroid nodule (not recorded which). Some clones in this sample may be carry-over from other donors' samples. The sample comprised blood. The chain is built from TRBV28 and TRBJ1-1; weak D call: TRBD1 (5 bases). The CDR3 DNA follows: TGTGCCAGCAGTTTATCGTCAGGGTGCCGGAACACTGAAGCTTTCTTT. It is translated as CASSLSSGCRNTEAFF.